This TCR beta chain is from a study of cytomegalovirus exposure and HLA in healthy donors. Study-level results: In an earlier analysis, most TCR beta V segments were productive about 87% or about 30% of the time. Rarity marked most TCR sequences, yet some public TCRs occurred in many donors. More clonal expansion characterized HLA-associated TCR beta chains than equally common others in a later analysis. When analyzed later, a missense DCLRE1C variant was found to be linked to TCR beta V- and J-gene trimming.

A multiplex PCR was run with 60 Vbeta primers and 13 Jbeta primers. Profiling relied on immunoSEQ multiplex PCR, and the TCRdb table lists in-frame clones only, not all of them. The data contain approximately 65,000 clones, approximately 64% of them seen just once; the ten biggest clones take up over 15%. The CDR3 loop spans 15 amino acids. The germline gives CDR1 SGDLS, CDR2 YYNGEE. V was shortened by 4 bases and J by 0 bases, with 11 bases between the two germline ends. In regard to this clone: Its antigen is currently unknown.

This sequence originates from a man aged 35 to 55 in good health and CMV-seropositive. V gene TRBV9 combines with J gene TRBJ2-1; D may be TRBD1 (6 bases). The sample taken for sequencing was PBMCs. Here the CDR3 reads CASSPGQSSYNEQFF. As DNA, the CDR3 is TGTGCCAGCAGCCCCGGACAGAGCTCCTACAATGAGCAGTTCTTC.